This T cell receptor beta chain was identified during a study of blood T cell repertoires in COVID-19. Looking at the study overall: Acute-phase and convalescent COVID-19 samples originated in the United States, Italy and Spain.

A word on this clone: An end of the junction differs from the germline gene, which may be a read error.

This table comes from immunoSEQ multiplex PCR, and its TCRdb copy is limited to in-frame clones, with some not included. The table shows nearly 350,000 clones, with roughly 87% occurring only once. Germline loops: CDR1 SGHRS, CDR2 YFSETQ. This CDR3 spans 15 amino acids. This TCR derives from a woman aged 25 to 39 who had recovered from COVID-19. Input material: PBMCs or T cells enriched from blood (not recorded which). The V gene is TRBV5-1, the J gene TRBJ1-1; TRBD1 matches 10 bases. Here the CDR3 reads CASTLTGGGGTEAFF. CDR3 in DNA: TGCGCCAGCACCTTGACAGGGGGCGGAGGCACTGAAGCTTTCTTT. The whole variable domain, remainder taken from reference TRBV5-1 and TRBJ1-1, is KAGVTQTPRYLIKTRGQQVTLSCSPISGHRSVSWYQQTPGQGLQFLFEYFSETQRNKGNFPGRFSGRQFSNSRSEMNVSTLELGDSALYLCASTLTGGGGTEAFFGQGTRLTVV.